The present T cell receptor (beta chain) was sequenced within a study of cytomegalovirus exposure and HLA in healthy donors (dated by TCRdb to 2015 to 2018). Concerning the study at large: In an earlier analysis of several hundred of the donors, under 300 Gb of sequence data and 117 million unique TCR beta sequences from roughly 180 million T cells were reported. Roughly 300 gigabases of sequencing data and around 87 million unique TCR sequences were included in an early release covering roughly 600 HLA-typed donors. Of the approximately 400 genotyped donors, roughly 80% fell in the genetic ancestry cluster associated with self-reported Caucasian donors. The study was designed to test whether signatures of past pathogen exposure could be identified by cataloging public T cell receptors. The study used immunosequencing to profile the T cell repertoires of 670 or so subjects and linked those repertoires to cytomegalovirus serostatus. Besides the first cohort of around 700 subjects, a separate validation cohort made up of 120 different subjects was used. To predict cytomegalovirus infection status, the study combined high-throughput TCR immunosequencing, statistical association of individual TCRs with disease status, and machine learning. In a later analysis, previously published TCR beta repertoires from 550 to 700 donors were re-analyzed and high-resolution HLA genotyping was added so that TCR occurrence patterns could be studied. Rather than drawing on any new phenotypic data, the later analysis identified candidate immune exposures from TCR beta sequences and the way those sequences occurred across donors. An earlier analysis of 587 of the donors applied high-throughput TCR beta sequencing to assess whether each TCR beta V gene segment acted as functional or pseudogenic. Donor age, sex, ethnicity and CMV serostatus were collected together with the repertoire data. In a later genetic analysis, genome-wide SNP genotypes for about three fifths of the roughly 670 donors were used, and that subset was treated as a discovery cohort. Every repertoire in the discovery cohort had been generated on one and the same sequencing platform. HLA typing covered class I and class II loci at four-digit resolution. Typing coverage varied by locus: about 620-630 donors for A, B, C, DRB1 and DQB1; under 550 for DQA1; more than 600 for DPA1; about 450 for DPB1. A handful of DR-DQ haplotypes were handled as single units for association and clustering because linkage in the cohort was strong. On average, around 200,000 unique TCR beta nucleotide sequences were sequenced per donor among a few hundred genotyped donors of the cohort, with 15% to 20% of those sequences being non-productive.

Libraries were prepared through the immunoSEQ multiplex PCR assay. For the multiplex PCR, a mixture combining 60 forward primers for TCR Vbeta segments and 13 reverse primers for TCR Jbeta segments was used. The CDR3 region of rearranged TCR beta genes was amplified from genomic DNA with a multiplex PCR assay. Amplified TCR beta libraries were sequenced as 87-base-pair reads on the Illumina HiSeq System. In the authors' own workflow: In a later analysis, some 80 million unique TCR beta chains were counted across the roughly 700 repertoires, and roughly 10 million of these chains were shared by at least two donors. A nearest-neighbor algorithm error-corrected the raw reads and collapsed the reads into unique sequences, merging closely related sequences to remove PCR and sequencing errors. To assign V, D and J gene segments, CDR3 sequences were aligned to IMGT reference sequences. For a sequence to be retained, a match of at least six nucleotides to both a V gene segment and a J gene segment was required. Rearrangements were called productive when the CDR3 lacked stop codons and stayed in frame with V and J; all others were non-productive. Following IMGT convention, CDR3 was defined as the stretch from the second conserved V-encoded cysteine up to the conserved J-encoded phenylalanine. Sequences without an unambiguous match to a single V gene segment were excluded from the earlier analysis of 500 to 700 of the donors. An earlier analysis of several hundred of the donors called V segments functional above 56.7% productive rearrangements and segregating when the between-donor standard deviation exceeded 5%. To diagnose cytomegalovirus status from the catalog of TCR beta chain sequences, a statistical classification framework was built. V and J gene assignment, in a later analysis, came from comparing TCR nucleotide sequences with IMGT/GENE-DB human TR gene sequences. A later analysis assigned CDR3 sequences and most-parsimonious VDJ recombination scenarios with the TCRdist pipeline. In a later analysis, each TCR beta chain was defined by its CDR3 amino acid sequence together with its V-gene family, and reads lacking a unique V-gene family were excluded. To address suspected cross-contamination and a sequencing artifact, a later analysis removed some 620 highly shared, low-generation-probability nucleotide sequences. A later analysis calculated a clonal expansion index for each public chain from normalized within-repertoire ranks of inferred template counts. A later analysis computed generation probabilities with a VDJ recombination model fitted to out-of-frame rearrangements, and checked the results against IGoR. In a later analysis, TCR-TCR, TCR-HLA and TCR-CMV co-occurrence was scored with hypergeometric tests, and a repertoire-size bias correction was applied to TCR pairs. To estimate false discovery rates, a later analysis permuted the HLA or CMV assignments 20 times. A later analysis grouped co-occurring TCRs with DBSCAN, adding TCRdist sequence similarity when clustering within HLA-allele-positive subsets. Repertoires with fewer than 30,000 or more than 120,000 public chains were left out of co-occurrence clustering, as were a handful of repertoires with anomalous nucleotide sharing. Imported from immuneACCESS, the table was reduced by TCRdb to in-frame sequences with V and J called. These copies leave out some clones; in studies compared against another copy, an unresolved V gene accounts for under half, and the cause of the remainder is not known. That table furnishes V, J and clone size, whereas the DNA furnished D and trimming. The sample contains tens of thousands of clones, roughly three quarters of them found a single time. The top ten hold less than 10% of the sample.

In total, roughly 670 healthy bone marrow donors made up the cohort. Cohort members were all nominally healthy when sampled, although unrecorded immune exposures were likely present. The donor was CMV seropositive and was included in the group of some 290 seropositive cohort members. Each donor provided a peripheral blood sample, and peripheral blood mononuclear cells were used for TCR beta sequencing. The Qiagen DNeasy Blood Extraction Kit was used to extract genomic DNA from the blood cell samples. This clone was recorded a few times. Its cognate antigen has yet to be identified. There are no base qualities to consult, and no much larger clone falls within one base. Findings and caveats that apply to the study as a whole: While some public TCRs were present in many individuals, most TCR sequences turned up only very rarely across donors. The classifier was reported to diagnose cytomegalovirus status with high specificity and sensitivity in both the original and validation cohorts. The study listed 150 to 200 TCR beta chains as associated with cytomegalovirus. Because HLA typing was missing for some donors at each locus, association tests included only the typed subset. In a later genetic analysis, fewer N-insertions in productive TCRs were reported among donors in an Asian-associated ancestry cluster than the approximately 670-donor mean. The cohort was sequenced for TCR beta chains only, and without alpha or paired-chain data the features that could be detected were limited. Several of the top co-occurrence clusters appeared to be linked to parvovirus B19, influenza, CMV and Epstein-Barr virus, according to a later analysis. A few of the identified cytomegalovirus-associated TCR beta chains were confirmed in vitro to be specific for cytomegalovirus antigens. Correlated functional status among segregating V segments might reflect linkage disequilibrium, but an unknown experimental factor could not be ruled out. In an earlier analysis of approximately 600 of the donors, most TCR beta V segments were observed in productive rearrangements about 87% or about 30% of the time, broadly matching IMGT annotations. The presence/absence analyses assumed that sequencing depth was roughly uniform across donors, and that assumption may not be true. At a false discovery rate of 0.05, a later analysis linked about 17,000 TCR beta sequences to specific HLA alleles. Because counts were too low, roughly 17 rarely observed V segments, including chromosome 9 orphons, were left out of the earlier analysis of some 600 of the donors. In a later analysis, TCR association rates were found to vary across HLA loci, with the most associated TCRs seen for DRB1 alleles and the fewest for HLA-C alleles. In a later analysis, most CMV-associated TCR beta chains were found to appear HLA-restricted, with HLA associations seemingly driven largely by CMV exposure. Because the 87-base-pair reads could not distinguish some IMGT-functional V segments, including TRBV6-2 and TRBV6-3, those segments were excluded. When HLA alleles, especially DR and DQ, strongly co-occurred, TCR associations were difficult to assign to individual alleles. Compared with equally common non-associated chains, HLA-associated TCR beta chains in a later analysis were more clonally expanded and had lower generation probabilities. A cluster of highly shared sequence variants was judged likely to be a technical artifact of the sequencing pipeline. For the cohort, immune exposure information was limited to CMV serostatus. It was suggested by the authors that the approach could potentially be generalized to other disease states and immunological phenotypes. A later genetic analysis associated a missense DCLRE1C variant with V-gene and J-gene trimming of TCR beta chains, and an independent cohort replicated the association. A further reported finding was that TCR beta sequences accurately predicted the HLA-A and HLA-B alleles for most subjects in the first cohort.

The CDR3 contains 14 residues, cysteine and phenylalanine counted. The entry retains the CDR3 DNA only, 42 bases that are in frame from base 1. At the junction V is shortened by 5 bases and J by 5 bases, with 13 bases in between. Looking up the germline V gene yields CDR1 SGHAT and CDR2 FQNNGV. The clonotype comes from a woman in her 30s in good health and CMV-seropositive. The sequence links TRBV11-2 to TRBJ2-1, with a weak D call of TRBD1 (5 bases match). Input material: PBMCs. The DNA reads TGTGCCAGCAGCCCCCCCAGGGAACACAATGAGCAGTTCTTC. This encodes CASSPPREHNEQFF.